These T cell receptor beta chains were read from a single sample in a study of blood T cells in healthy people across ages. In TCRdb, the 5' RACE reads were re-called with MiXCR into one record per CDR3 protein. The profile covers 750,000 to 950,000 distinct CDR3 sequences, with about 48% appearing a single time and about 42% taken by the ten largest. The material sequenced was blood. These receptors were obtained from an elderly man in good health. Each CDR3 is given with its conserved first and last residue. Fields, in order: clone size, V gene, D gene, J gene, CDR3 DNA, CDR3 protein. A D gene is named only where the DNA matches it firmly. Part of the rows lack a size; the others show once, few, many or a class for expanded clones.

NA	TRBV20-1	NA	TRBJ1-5	TGCAGTGCTAGAGTCGGGGGAAATCAGCCCCAGCATTTT	CSARVGGNQPQHF
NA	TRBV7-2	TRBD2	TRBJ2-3	TGTGCCAGCAGTTCCAGTGGGGCGGGAGCGTACACAGATACGCAGTATTTT	CASSSSGAGAYTDTQYF
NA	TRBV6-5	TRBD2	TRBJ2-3	TGTGCCAGCACTCACCTAGCGGGTTCCTCAGATACGCAGTATTTT	CASTHLAGSSDTQYF
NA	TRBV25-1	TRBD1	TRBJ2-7	TGTGCCAGCAGTGGGACAGGCGCGGGCAGCAGCTACGAGCAGTACTTC	CASSGTGAGSSYEQYF
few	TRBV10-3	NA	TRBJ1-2	TGTGCCATCAGCATCAGGGAAGACTATGGCTACACCTTC	CAISIREDYGYTF
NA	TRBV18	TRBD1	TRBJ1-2	TGTGCCAGCTCACCAATCACAGGGGATGAGTATGGCTACACCTTC	CASSPITGDEYGYTF
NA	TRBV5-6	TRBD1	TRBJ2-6	TGTGCCAGCAGCGACGGGACAGGGGTGGCTGGGGCCAACGTCCTGACTTTC	CASSDGTGVAGANVLTF
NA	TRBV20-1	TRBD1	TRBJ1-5	TGCAGTGCTAGAGATGGGGGCGGGACAGTGGGAATGAAGCAGCCCCAGCATTTT	CSARDGGGTVGMKQPQHF
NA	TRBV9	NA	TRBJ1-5	TGTGCCAGCAGCGTAGAAGGGGCGAACAATCAGCCCCAGCATTTT	CASSVEGANNQPQHF
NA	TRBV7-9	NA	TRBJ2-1	TGTGCCAGCAGCTTAGGCGGGGAGAGGCAGTTCTTC	CASSLGGERQFF
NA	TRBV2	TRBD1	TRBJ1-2	TGTGCCAGCAAGCGGACAGGGACCAACTATGGCTACACCTTC	CASKRTGTNYGYTF
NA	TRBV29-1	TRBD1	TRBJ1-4	TGCAGCGTTGGGATCGGGACAGGGAATGAAAAACTGTTTTTT	CSVGIGTGNEKLFF
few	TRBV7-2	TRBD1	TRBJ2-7	TGTGCCAGCAGCTCAGGCAGACCGGGACAGGGCCGCTACGAGCAGTACTTC	CASSSGRPGQGRYEQYF
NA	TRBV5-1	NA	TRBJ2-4	TGCGCCAGCAGCTTGGCCGGTAATGGAGCCAAAAACATTCAGTACTTC	CASSLAGNGAKNIQYF
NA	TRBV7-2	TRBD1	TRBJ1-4	TGTGCCAGCAGCTTGCAGGGACAGGGAAATGAAAAACTGTTTTTT	CASSLQGQGNEKLFF
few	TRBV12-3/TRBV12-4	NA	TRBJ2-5	TGTGCCAGCAGTTACAGCTTCCAAGAGACCCAGTACTTC	CASSYSFQETQYF
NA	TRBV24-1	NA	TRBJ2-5	TGTGCCACCAGTGACGGCGGGACCTTCCAAGAGACCCAGTACTTC	CATSDGGTFQETQYF
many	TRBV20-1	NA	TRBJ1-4	TGCAGTGCTAGAGATCAGGAAAAACTGTTTTTT	CSARDQEKLFF
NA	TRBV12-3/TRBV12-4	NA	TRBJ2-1	TGTGCCAGCATTCGGGGCTCCGTCAATGAGCAGTTCTTC	CASIRGSVNEQFF
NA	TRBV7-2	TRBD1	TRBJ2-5	TGTGCCAGCAGCCCGGGACAGGCTTTCGAAGAGACCCAGTACTTC	CASSPGQAFEETQYF
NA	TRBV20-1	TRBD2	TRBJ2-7	TGCAGTGCTAGGACCGTCCGGACTAGCGGGACCAGCTCCTACGAGCAGTACTTC	CSARTVRTSGTSSYEQYF
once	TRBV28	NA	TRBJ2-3	TGTGCCAGCATAGAGGGCGCAGGGGGGGATACGCAGTATTTT	CASIEGAGGDTQYF
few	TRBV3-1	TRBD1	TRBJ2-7	TGTGCCAGCAGCCAAACCCCGGGACAGGGTCACGAGCAGTACTTC	CASSQTPGQGHEQYF
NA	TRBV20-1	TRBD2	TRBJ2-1	TGCAGTGCTAGAGATGGGGGACTAGCGGGAGAAAGTGAGCAGTTCTTC	CSARDGGLAGESEQFF
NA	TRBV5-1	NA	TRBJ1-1	TGCGCCAGCAGCGCGGACACCTTGAACACTGAAGCTTTCTTT	CASSADTLNTEAFF